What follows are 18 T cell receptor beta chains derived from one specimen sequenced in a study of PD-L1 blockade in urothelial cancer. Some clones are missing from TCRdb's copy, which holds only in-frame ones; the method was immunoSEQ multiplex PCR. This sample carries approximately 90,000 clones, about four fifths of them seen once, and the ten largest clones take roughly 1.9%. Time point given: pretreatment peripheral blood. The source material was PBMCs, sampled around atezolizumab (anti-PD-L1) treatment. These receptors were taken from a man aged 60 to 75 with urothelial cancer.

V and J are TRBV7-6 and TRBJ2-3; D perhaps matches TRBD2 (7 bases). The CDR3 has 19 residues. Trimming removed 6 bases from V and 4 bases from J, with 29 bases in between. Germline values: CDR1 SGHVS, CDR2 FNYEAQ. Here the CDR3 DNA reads TGTGCCAGCAGGCTCAAGGGGGGGATCCGGGACTCGTCTTCAGATACGCAGTATTTT. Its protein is CASRLKGGIRDSSSDTQYF.

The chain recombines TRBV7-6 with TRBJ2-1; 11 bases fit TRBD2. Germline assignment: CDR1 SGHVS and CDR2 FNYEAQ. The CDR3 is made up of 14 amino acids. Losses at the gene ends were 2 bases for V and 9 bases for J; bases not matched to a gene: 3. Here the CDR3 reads CASSLQTSGAEQFF. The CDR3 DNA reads TGTGCCAGCAGCTTACAGACTAGCGGGGCTGAGCAGTTCTTC.

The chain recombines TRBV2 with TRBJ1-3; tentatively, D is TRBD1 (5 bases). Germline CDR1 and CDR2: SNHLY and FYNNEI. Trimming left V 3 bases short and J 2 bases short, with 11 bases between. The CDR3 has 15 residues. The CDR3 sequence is CASSERGGTGNTIYF. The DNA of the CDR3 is TGTGCCAGCAGTGAGCGGGGGGGTACTGGAAACACCATATATTTT.

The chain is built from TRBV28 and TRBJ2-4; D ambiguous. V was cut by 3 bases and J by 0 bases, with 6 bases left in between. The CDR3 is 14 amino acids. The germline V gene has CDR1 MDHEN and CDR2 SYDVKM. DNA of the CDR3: TGTGCCAGCAGTTTTCCGTTAGCCAAAAACATTCAGTACTTC. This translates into CASSFPLAKNIQYF. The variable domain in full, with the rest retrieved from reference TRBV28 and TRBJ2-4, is DVKVTQSSRYLVKRTGEKVFLECVQDMDHENMFWYRQDPGLGLRLIYFSYDVKMKEKGDIPEGYSVSREKKERFSLILESASTNQTSMYLCASSFPLAKNIQYFGAGTRLSVL.

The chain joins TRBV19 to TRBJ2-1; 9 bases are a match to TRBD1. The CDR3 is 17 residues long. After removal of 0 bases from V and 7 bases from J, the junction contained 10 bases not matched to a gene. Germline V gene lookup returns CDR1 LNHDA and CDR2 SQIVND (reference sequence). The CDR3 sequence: CASSIDETGGRRNEQFF. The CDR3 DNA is TGTGCCAGTAGTATAGATGAGACAGGGGGAAGGAGGAATGAGCAGTTCTTC.

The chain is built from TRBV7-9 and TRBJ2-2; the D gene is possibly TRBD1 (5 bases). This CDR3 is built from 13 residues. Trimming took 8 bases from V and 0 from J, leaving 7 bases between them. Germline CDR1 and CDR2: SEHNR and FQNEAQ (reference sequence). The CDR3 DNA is TGTGCCAGCCAGGGCGCGAACACCGGGGAGCTGTTTTTT. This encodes CASQGANTGELFF.

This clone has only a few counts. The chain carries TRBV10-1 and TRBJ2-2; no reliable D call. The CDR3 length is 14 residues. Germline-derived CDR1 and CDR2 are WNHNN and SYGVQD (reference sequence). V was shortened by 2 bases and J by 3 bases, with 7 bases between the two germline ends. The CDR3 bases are TGCGCCAGCAGTGAGCGGTACGACACCGGGGAGCTGTTTTTT. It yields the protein CASSERYDTGELFF.

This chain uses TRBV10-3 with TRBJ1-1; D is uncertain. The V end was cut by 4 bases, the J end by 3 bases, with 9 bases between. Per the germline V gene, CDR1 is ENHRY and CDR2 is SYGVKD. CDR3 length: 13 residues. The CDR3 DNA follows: TGTGCCATCAGTGGGAGGGCGGACACTGAAGCTTTCTTT. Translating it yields CAISGRADTEAFF.

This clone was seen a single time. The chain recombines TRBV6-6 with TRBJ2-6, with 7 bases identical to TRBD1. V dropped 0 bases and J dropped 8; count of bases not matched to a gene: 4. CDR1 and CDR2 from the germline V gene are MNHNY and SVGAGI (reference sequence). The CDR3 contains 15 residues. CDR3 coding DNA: TGTGCCAGCAGTTACTCCAGGGGGATATCCAACGTCCTGACTTTC. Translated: CASSYSRGISNVLTF.

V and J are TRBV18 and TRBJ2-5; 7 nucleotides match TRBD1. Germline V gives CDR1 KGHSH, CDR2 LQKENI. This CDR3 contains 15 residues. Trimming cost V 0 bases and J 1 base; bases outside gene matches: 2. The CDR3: CASSPPGTVQETQYF. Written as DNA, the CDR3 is TGTGCCAGCTCACCACCTGGGACAGTCCAAGAGACCCAGTACTTC.

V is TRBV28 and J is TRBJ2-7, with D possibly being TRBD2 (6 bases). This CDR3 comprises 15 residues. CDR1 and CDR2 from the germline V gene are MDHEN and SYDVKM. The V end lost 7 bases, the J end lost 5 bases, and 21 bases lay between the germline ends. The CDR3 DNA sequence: TGTGCCAGCACCCAATCGGGAGCAGGGTCCCACGAGCAGTACTTC. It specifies CASTQSGAGSHEQYF.

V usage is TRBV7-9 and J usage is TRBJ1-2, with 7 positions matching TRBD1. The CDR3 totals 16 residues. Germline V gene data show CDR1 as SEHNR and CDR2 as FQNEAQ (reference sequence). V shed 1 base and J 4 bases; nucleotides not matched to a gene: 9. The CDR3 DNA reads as TGTGCCAGCAGCTTAGGTGGGGGGACAGCCGTCTATGGCTACACCTTC. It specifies CASSLGGGTAVYGYTF.

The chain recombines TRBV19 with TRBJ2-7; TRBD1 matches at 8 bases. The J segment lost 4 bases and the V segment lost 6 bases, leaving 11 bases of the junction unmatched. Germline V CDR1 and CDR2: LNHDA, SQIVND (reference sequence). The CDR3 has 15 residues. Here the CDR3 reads CASRPGGEGGYEQYF. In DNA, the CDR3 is TGTGCCAGTAGGCCAGGGGGCGAGGGTGGATACGAGCAGTACTTC.

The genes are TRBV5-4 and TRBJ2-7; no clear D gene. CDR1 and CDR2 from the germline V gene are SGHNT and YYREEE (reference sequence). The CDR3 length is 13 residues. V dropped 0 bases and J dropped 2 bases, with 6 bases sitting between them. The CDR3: CASSLDRTYEQYF. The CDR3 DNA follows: TGTGCCAGCAGCTTGGACAGAACCTACGAGCAGTACTTC.

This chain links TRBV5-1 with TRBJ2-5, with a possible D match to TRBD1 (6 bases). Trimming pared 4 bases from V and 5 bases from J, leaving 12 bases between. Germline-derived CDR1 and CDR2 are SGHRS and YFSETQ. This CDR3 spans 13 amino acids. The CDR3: CASSPTGLETQYF. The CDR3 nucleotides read TGCGCCAGCAGCCCCACAGGGTTGGAGACCCAGTACTTC.

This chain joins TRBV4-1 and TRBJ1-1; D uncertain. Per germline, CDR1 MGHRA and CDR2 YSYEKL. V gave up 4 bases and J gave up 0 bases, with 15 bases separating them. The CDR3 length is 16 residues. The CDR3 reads CASSRESLTVNTEAFF. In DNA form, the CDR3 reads TGCGCCAGCAGCCGGGAGTCCCTTACTGTGAACACTGAAGCTTTCTTT.

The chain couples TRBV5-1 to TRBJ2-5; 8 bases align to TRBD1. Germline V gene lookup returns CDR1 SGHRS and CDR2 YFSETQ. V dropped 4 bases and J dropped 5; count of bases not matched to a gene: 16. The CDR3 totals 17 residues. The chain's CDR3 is CASSPNDIQGGWETQYF. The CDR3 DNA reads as TGCGCCAGCAGCCCTAACGACATACAGGGGGGCTGGGAGACCCAGTACTTC.

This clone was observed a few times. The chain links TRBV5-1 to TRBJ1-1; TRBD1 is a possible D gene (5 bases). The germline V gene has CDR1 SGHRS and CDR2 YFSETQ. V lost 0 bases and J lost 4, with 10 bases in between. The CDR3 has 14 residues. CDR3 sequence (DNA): TGCGCCAGCAGCTTGGCCGGGGGTGGCACTGAAGCTTTCTTT. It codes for CASSLAGGGTEAFF.